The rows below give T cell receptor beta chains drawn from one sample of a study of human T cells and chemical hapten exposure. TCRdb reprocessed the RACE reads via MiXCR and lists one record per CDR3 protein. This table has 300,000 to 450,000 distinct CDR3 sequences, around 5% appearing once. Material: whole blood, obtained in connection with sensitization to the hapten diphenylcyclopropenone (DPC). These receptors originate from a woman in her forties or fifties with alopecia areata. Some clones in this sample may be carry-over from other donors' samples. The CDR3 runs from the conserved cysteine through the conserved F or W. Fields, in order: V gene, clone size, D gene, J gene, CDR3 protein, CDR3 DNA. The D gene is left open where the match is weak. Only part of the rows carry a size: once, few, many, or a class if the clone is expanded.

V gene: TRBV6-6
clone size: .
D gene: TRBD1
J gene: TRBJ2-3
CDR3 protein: CASSYGQGFSTDTQYF
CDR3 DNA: TGTGCCAGCAGTTACGGACAGGGGTTTAGCACAGATACGCAGTATTTT

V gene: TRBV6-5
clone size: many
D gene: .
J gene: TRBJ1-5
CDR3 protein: CASSPRLLSNQPQHF
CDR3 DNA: TGTGCCAGCAGCCCACGTCTGCTTAGCAATCAGCCCCAGCATTTT

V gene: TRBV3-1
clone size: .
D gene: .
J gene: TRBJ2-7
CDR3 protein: CASSQAGAYEQYF
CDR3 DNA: TGTGCCAGCAGCCAGGCCGGAGCCTACGAGCAGTACTTC

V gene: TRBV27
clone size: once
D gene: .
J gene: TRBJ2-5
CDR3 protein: CASRPWGDETQYF
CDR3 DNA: TGTGCCAGCAGACCATGGGGCGACGAGACCCAGTACTTC

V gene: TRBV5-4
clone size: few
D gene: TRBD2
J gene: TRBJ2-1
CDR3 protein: CASSSTSGGPYNEQFF
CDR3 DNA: TGTGCCAGCAGCTCGACTAGCGGGGGGCCCTACAATGAGCAGTTCTTC

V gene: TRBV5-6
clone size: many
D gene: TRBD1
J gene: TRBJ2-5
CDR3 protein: CASSGTGTGQETQYF
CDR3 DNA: TGTGCCAGCAGCGGGACCGGGACAGGCCAAGAGACCCAGTACTTC

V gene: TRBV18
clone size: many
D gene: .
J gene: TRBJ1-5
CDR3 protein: CASSPGHANSNQPQHF
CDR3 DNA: TGTGCCAGCTCACCTGGACACGCAAATAGCAATCAGCCCCAGCATTTT

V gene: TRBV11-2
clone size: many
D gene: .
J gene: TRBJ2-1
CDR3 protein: CASSPDVKHEQFF
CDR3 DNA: TGTGCCAGCAGTCCCGACGTGAAGCATGAGCAGTTCTTC

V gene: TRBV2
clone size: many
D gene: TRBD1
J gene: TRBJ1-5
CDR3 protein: CASRDSSNQPQHF
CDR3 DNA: TGCGCCAGCAGGGACAGTAGCAATCAGCCCCAGCATTTT

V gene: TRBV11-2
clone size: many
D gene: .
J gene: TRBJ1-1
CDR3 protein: CASSLRADSNTEAFF
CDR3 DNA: TGTGCCAGCAGCCTTAGGGCAGATTCTAACACTGAAGCTTTCTTT

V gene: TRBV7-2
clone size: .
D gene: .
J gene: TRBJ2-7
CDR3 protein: CASSYGRGRLAEQYF
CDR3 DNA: TGTGCCAGCAGCTACGGACGGGGGCGGCTAGCCGAGCAGTACTTC

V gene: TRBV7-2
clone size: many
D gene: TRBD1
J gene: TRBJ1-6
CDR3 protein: CASGGQGAAPLHF
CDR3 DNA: TGTGCCAGCGGCGGACAGGGGGCGGCACCCCTCCACTTT

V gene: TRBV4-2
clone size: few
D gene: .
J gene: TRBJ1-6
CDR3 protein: CASSQEPGGVNSPLHF
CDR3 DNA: TGTGCCAGCAGCCAAGAGCCGGGAGGGGTAAATTCACCCCTCCACTTT

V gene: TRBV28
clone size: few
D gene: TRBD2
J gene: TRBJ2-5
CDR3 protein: CASQGELAGYAGETQYF
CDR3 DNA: TGTGCCTCACAGGGAGAACTAGCGGGATATGCGGGGGAGACCCAGTACTTC

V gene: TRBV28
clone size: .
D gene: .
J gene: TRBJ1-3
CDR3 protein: CASLTLSGSSGNTIYF
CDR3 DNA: TGTGCCAGCCTGACGCTCAGCGGAAGCTCTGGAAACACCATATATTTT

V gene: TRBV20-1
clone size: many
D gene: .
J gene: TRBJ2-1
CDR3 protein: CSARPPTHEQFF
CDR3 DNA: TGCAGTGCCCGGCCACCTACCCATGAGCAGTTCTTC

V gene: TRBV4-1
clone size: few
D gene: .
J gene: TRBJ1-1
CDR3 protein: CASSQVPLIAEAFF
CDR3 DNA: TGCGCCAGCAGCCAAGTCCCCCTAATCGCTGAAGCTTTCTTT

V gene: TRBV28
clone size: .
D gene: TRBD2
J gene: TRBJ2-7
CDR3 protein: CASSFTSGGSSLVQYF
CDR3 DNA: TGTGCCAGCAGTTTTACTAGCGGGGGGAGTAGCTTGGTGCAGTACTTC

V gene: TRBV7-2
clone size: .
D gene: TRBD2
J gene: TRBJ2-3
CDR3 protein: CASSLVASGGLRDTQYF
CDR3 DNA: TGTGCCAGCAGCTTAGTTGCTAGCGGGGGGCTTCGGGATACGCAGTATTTT

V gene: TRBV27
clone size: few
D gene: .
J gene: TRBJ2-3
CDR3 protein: CASSLYWLSTDTQYF
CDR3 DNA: TGTGCCAGCAGTTTATATTGGTTGAGCACAGATACGCAGTATTTT

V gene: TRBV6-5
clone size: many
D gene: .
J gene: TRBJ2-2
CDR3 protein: CASSSGGPSTGELFF
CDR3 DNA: TGTGCCAGCAGTTCTGGGGGGCCGAGCACCGGGGAGCTGTTTTTT

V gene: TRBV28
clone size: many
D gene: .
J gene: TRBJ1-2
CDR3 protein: CASSLWTELSFYGYTF
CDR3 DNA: TGTGCCAGCAGTTTATGGACAGAACTCTCCTTCTATGGCTACACCTTC

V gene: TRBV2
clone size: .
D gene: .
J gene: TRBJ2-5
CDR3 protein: CASSETPRYQETQYF
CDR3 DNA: TGTGCCAGCAGCGAGACTCCGCGGTACCAAGAGACCCAGTACTTC

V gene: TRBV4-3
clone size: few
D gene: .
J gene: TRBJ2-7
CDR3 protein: CASSQDIARSYEQYF
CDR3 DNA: TGCGCCAGCAGCCAAGATATCGCCCGCTCCTACGAGCAGTACTTC

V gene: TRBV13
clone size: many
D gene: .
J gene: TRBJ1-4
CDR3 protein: CASSPRLATNEKLFF
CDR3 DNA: TGTGCCAGCAGCCCCCGACTGGCAACTAATGAAAAACTGTTTTTT

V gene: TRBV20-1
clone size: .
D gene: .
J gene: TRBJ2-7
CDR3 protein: CSATRSPGGVYEQYF
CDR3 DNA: TGCAGTGCTACGAGGTCCCCCGGCGGGGTCTACGAGCAGTACTTC

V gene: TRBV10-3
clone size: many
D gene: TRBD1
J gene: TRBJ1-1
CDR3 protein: CAIRLDRSTEAFF
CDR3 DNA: TGTGCCATCAGGCTGGACAGGAGCACTGAAGCTTTCTTT

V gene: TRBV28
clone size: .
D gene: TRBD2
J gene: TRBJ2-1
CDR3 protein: CASSFEGRAREQFF
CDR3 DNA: TGTGCCAGCAGTTTCGAAGGGAGGGCCCGTGAGCAGTTCTTC

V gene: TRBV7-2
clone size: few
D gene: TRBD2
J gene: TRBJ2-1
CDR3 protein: CASSSVGEGPDREQFF
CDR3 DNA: TGTGCCAGCAGCTCAGTGGGGGAGGGTCCAGATAGGGAGCAGTTCTTC

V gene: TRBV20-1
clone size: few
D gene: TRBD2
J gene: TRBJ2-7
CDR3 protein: CSAITPGTSSEQYF
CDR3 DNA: TGCAGTGCTATAACCCCCGGGACTAGCAGCGAGCAGTACTTC

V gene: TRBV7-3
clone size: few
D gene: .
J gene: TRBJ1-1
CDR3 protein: CASSLMGRDTEAFF
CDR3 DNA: TGTGCCAGCAGCTTAATGGGGCGTGATACTGAAGCTTTCTTT

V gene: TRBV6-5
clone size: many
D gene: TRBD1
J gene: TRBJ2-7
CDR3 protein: CASSYSDIAGTGLVYEQYF
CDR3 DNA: TGTGCCAGCAGTTACTCCGACATAGCCGGGACAGGCCTTGTCTACGAGCAGTACTTC

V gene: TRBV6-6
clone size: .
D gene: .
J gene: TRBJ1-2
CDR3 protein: CASSQIGRGYGYTF
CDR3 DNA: TGTGCCAGCAGTCAGATAGGCCGCGGCTATGGCTACACCTTC

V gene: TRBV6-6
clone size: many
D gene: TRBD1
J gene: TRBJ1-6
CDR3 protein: CASSPDRAEFNSPLHF
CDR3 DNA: TGTGCCAGCAGCCCTGACAGGGCCGAATTTAATTCACCCCTCCACTTT

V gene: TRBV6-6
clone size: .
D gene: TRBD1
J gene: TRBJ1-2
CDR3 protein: CASSYSFDGQGVVGYTF
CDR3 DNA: TGTGCCAGCAGTTACTCTTTTGATGGCCAGGGGGTAGTTGGCTACACCTTC

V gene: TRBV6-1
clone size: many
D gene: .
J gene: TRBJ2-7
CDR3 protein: CASRLDRGATYEQYF
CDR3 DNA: TGTGCCAGCAGACTCGACCGGGGGGCTACCTACGAGCAGTACTTC

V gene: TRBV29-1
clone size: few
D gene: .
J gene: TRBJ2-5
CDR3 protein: CSVSPTPQETQYF
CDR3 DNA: TGCAGCGTTTCGCCGACTCCCCAAGAGACCCAGTACTTC

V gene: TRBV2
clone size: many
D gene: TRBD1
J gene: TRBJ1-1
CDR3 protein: CASSKNRGSTEAFF
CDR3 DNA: TGTGCCAGCAGCAAAAACAGGGGTTCTACTGAAGCTTTCTTT

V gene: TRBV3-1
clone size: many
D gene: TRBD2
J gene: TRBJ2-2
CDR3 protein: CASSPPAGSITGELFF
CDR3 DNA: TGTGCCAGCAGCCCCCCAGCGGGATCCATCACCGGGGAGCTGTTTTTT

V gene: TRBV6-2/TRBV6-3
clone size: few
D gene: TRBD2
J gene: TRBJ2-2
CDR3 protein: CASRSRDYPDTGELFF
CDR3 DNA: TGTGCCAGCAGAAGCCGGGACTATCCCGACACCGGGGAGCTGTTTTTT

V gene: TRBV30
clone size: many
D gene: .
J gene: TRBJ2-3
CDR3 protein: CAGVIKGVDTQYF
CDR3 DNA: TGTGCCGGCGTGATTAAAGGGGTGGATACGCAGTATTTT

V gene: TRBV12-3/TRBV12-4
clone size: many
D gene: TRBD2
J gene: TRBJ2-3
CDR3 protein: CASNRASGINTDTQYF
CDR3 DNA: TGTGCCAGCAACAGGGCTAGCGGGATCAACACAGATACGCAGTATTTT

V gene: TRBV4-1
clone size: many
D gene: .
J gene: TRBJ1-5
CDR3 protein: CASSQEQGSSNQPQHF
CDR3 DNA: TGCGCCAGCAGCCAAGAGCAGGGATCGAGCAATCAGCCCCAGCATTTT

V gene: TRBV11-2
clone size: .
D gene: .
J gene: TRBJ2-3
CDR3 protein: CASSLAAKFTDTQYF
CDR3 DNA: TGTGCCAGCAGCTTGGCTGCAAAGTTCACAGATACGCAGTATTTT

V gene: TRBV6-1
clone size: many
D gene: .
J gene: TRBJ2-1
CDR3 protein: CASRRPGGGNEQFF
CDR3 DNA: TGTGCCAGCAGAAGACCTGGTGGGGGAAATGAGCAGTTCTTC

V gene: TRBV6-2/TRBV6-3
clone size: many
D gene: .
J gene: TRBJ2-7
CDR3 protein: CASSYQTTGFSYEQYF
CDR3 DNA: TGTGCCAGCAGTTACCAGACGACAGGATTCTCCTACGAGCAGTACTTC

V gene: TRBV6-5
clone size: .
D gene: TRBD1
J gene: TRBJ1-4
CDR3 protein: CASSYSGGEKLFF
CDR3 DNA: TGTGCCAGCAGTTATTCAGGGGGTGAAAAACTGTTTTTT

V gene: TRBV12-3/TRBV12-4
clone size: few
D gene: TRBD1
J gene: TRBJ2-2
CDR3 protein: CASSFRQGAPGELFF
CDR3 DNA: TGTGCCAGCAGTTTTCGACAGGGGGCGCCGGGGGAGCTGTTTTTT

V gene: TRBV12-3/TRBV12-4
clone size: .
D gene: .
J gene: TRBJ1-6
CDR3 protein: CASSIGLQPLHF
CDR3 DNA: TGTGCCAGCAGTATTGGACTACAGCCCCTCCACTTT

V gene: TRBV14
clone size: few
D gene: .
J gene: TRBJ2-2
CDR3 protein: CASSQASLITGELFF
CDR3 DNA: TGTGCCAGCAGCCAAGCCTCCCTTATTACCGGGGAGCTGTTTTTT

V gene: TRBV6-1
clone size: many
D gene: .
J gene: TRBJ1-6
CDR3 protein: CASSAHGGTLDSPLHF
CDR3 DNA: TGTGCCAGCAGTGCCCATGGCGGGACACTAGATTCACCCCTCCACTTT

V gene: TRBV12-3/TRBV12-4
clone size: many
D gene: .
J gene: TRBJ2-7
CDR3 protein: CASRTLDSHEQYF
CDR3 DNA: TGTGCCAGCAGAACACTAGATTCCCACGAGCAGTACTTC